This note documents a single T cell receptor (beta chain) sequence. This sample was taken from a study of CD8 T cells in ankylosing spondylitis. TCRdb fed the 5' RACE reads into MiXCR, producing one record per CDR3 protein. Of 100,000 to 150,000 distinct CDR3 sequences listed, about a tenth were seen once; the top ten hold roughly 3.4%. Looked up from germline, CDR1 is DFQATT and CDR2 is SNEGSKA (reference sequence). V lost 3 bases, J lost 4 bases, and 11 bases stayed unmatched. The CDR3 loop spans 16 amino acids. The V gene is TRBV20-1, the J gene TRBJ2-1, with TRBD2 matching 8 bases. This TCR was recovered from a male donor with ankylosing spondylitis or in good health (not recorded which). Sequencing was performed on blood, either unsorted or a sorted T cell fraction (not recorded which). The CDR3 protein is CSARDRLARLYNEQFF. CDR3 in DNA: TGCAGTGCTAGGGACAGACTAGCGAGACTTTACAATGAGCAGTTCTTC.